This section outlines one T cell receptor beta chain sequence together with its context. The data were taken from a study of blood T cell repertoires in COVID-19. Study background: Whether acute or convalescent, the COVID-19 samples came from the United States, Italy and Spain. The analysed material was cDNA or gDNA that came from T cells, B-cell-depleted T cells, or PBMCs.

In the study's own analysis: For nucleated cells, counts were estimated from reference gene primer amplification. TCRdb's copy holds only in-frame clones and misses some; the assay was immunoSEQ multiplex PCR. V and J calls and clone size come straight from that table; D and trimming were deduced from the DNA. The sample gives roughly 230,000 clones, roughly nine tenths of which show up once; about 4.5% is in the top ten. The germline V gene encodes CDR1 LGHDT and CDR2 YNNKEL (reference sequence). CDR3 length: 13 amino acids. V was pared by 0 bases and J by 12 bases, with 14 bases between. The V gene is TRBV3-1 (or the pseudogene TRBV3-2), the J gene TRBJ1-1, with TRBD1 as a possible D gene (6 bases). Material: peripheral blood. This sequence was found in a woman aged 35 to 49 who had recovered from COVID-19. For the CDR3, the DNA is TGTGCCAGCAGCCAAGAGAGGGACACACATACTTTCTTT. Translated: CASSQERDTHTFF.